The clone carrying this TCR beta chain was observed a few times. The CDR3 totals 13 residues. V dropped 1 base and J dropped 7 bases, with 11 bases sitting between them. In germline, CDR1 is SGHTA, CDR2 FQGNSA. Data came from immunoSEQ multiplex PCR; TCRdb stores just in-frame clones and leaves some out. The sample yields about 980,000 clones, 76% seen once. The data originate from a study of shared clonotypes between healthy human individuals. The study enrolled healthy HIV-negative adults without recent acute infections or vaccinations as donors. Each sample came from a Caucasian adult donor living in Nashville, Tennessee.

The sample consisted of memory CD4+ T cells sorted from blood. Subset noted: CD45RA-negative fraction. The chain is built from TRBV7-2 and TRBJ2-7; D gene unclear. The receptor was derived from a young man in good health. The CDR3 DNA is TGTGCCAGCAGCTTAGGGGATCTAAGGGAGCAGTACTTC. It translates to CASSLGDLREQYF.